This T cell receptor beta chain was observed in a study of blood T cell repertoires in COVID-19. This table comes from immunoSEQ multiplex PCR, and its TCRdb copy is limited to in-frame clones, with some not included. The profile shows approximately 210,000 clones, roughly 94% of them singletons. Germline CDR1 reads SGHTA; CDR2 reads FQGNSA. The CDR3 is 17 residues long. The V gene end was trimmed by 1 base and the J gene end by 4 bases; junction bases not matched to a gene: 8. The chain has TRBV7-2 and TRBJ2-7; TRBD2 aligns across 12 bases. The receptor was isolated from a man aged 25 to 40 with acute or convalescent COVID-19. Sequencing was performed on peripheral blood. Here the CDR3 DNA reads TGTGCCAGCAGCTTAGGGCTAGCGGGAGGGCCTGTATACGAGCAGTACTTC. Protein product: CASSLGLAGGPVYEQYF.